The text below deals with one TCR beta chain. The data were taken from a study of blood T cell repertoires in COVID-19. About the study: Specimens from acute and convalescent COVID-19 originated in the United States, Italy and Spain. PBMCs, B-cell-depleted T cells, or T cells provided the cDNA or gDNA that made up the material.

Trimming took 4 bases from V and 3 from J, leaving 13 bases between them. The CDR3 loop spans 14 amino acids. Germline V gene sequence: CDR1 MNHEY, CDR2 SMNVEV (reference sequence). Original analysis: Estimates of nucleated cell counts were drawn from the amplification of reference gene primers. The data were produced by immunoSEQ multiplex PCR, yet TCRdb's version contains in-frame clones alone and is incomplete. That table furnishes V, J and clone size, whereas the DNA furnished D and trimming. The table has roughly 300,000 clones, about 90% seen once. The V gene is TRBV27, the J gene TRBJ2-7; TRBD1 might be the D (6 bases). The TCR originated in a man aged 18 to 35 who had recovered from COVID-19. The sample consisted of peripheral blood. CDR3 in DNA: TGTGCCAGCAGTTGGTCACAGGGCCACTACGAGCAGTACTTC. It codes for CASSWSQGHYEQYF.